This entry describes one TCR beta chain. What it binds is not known. These data originate in a study of Graves' ophthalmopathy and Graves' hyperthyroidism. This CDR3 has 14 amino acids. The J segment lost 8 bases and the V segment lost 5 bases, leaving 10 bases of the junction unmatched. Germline V CDR1 and CDR2: DFQATT, SNEGSKA (reference sequence). TCR beta CDR3 regions were amplified from RNA transcripts. First-round RT-PCR relied on HTBI primers, and a second-round multiplex PCR came next. TCRdb re-derived calls from the multiplex PCR reads in MiXCR, one entry per CDR3 protein. The sample holds about 500,000 distinct CDR3 sequences, around 14% seen once. Diagnoses were established from clinical symptoms, serum thyroxine, TRAb, thyroid ultrasound and orbital computed tomography. Study-level results: Using 13 signatures, a model distinguished ophthalmopathy from stable hyperthyroidism, reaching about 87% sensitivity and approximately 81% specificity.

This clonotype was obtained from a woman in her 30s with Graves' ophthalmopathy. The rearrangement uses TRBV20-1 and TRBJ2-7; 12 bases agree with TRBD1. Material: blood. CDR3 nucleotide sequence: TGCAGTGCTGGGCCGGGACAGGGGGCAGGCAAGCAGTACTTC. It yields the protein CSAGPGQGAGKQYF.